This T cell receptor (beta chain) was sequenced during a study of blood T cells in healthy people across ages. General study points: Donor CMV status was unknown, possibly confounding expanded clonotype changes. Using unsorted PBMCs precluded a conclusive naive versus antigen-experienced comparison.

The J segment lost 1 base and the V segment lost 5 bases, leaving 5 bases of the junction unmatched. This CDR3 comprises 16 residues. The V gene's germline CDR1 is DFQATT and CDR2 SNEGSKA (reference sequence). Only a few counts were recorded for this clonotype. Its target is unknown. A sample-barcoded 5' primer and a J-beta primer mix were used in a second PCR of about 6 to 12 cycles. Each CDR3 protein gets one entry after TCRdb re-called the 5' RACE reads with MiXCR. The sample lists some 320,000 distinct CDR3 sequences, 25% to 30% occurring once. Material: blood. The origin of this receptor is a woman in her seventies in good health. This chain connects TRBV20-1 to TRBJ2-1; 13 positions match TRBD2. CDR3 amino acids: CSADVLAGGSYNEQFF. The CDR3 DNA follows: TGCAGTGCTGATGTACTAGCGGGAGGGTCCTACAATGAGCAGTTCTTC.